This T cell receptor (beta chain) was retrieved from a study of T cell responses to AZD1222 COVID-19 vaccine. This clone was detected once. Clones were sequenced by immunoSEQ multiplex PCR, and TCRdb holds only the in-frame ones, with some missing. The sample has 200,000 to 250,000 clones; about 92% are singletons. The CDR3 has 16 amino acids. The ends were cut back, 0 bases at V and 5 bases at J, with 13 bases in the middle. Germline V gene sequence: CDR1 SGHDN, CDR2 FVKESK. This sample comprised peripheral blood, obtained on day 0 of MenACWY control vaccination. The clonotype originates from an adult in good health. The chain is built from TRBV14 and TRBJ1-4; D not resolved. CDR3 region: CASSQDFGPRNEKLFF. The CDR3, as DNA: TGTGCCAGCAGCCAAGATTTCGGGCCCAGAAATGAAAAACTGTTTTTT.